This TCR beta chain originates from a study of blood T cell repertoires in COVID-19. Study-level background: Some COVID-19 samples were acute and others convalescent; all came from the United States, Italy and Spain. The cDNA or gDNA used as material had been derived from T cells, B-cell-depleted T cells, or PBMCs.

Generated by immunoSEQ multiplex PCR, the TCRdb table keeps only in-frame clones and is missing some. The profile shows just over 150,000 clones, 84% of them singletons. The sample comprised peripheral blood. The receptor was isolated from a woman between 50 and 59 years old with acute or convalescent COVID-19.

The CDR3 DNA follows: TGTGCCAGCAGCGTGACAGGGTCCTACGAGCAGTACTTC. This gives the protein CASSVTGSYEQYF. The chain uses TRBV9 and TRBJ2-7, with 7 bases fitting TRBD1. The germline gives CDR1 SGDLS, CDR2 YYNGEE. CDR3 length: 13 amino acids. V gave up 2 bases and J gave up 1 base; unmatched junction bases: 0. The variable domain in full, with the rest retrieved from reference TRBV9 and TRBJ2-7, is DSGVTQTPKHLITATGQRVTLRCSPRSGDLSVYWYQQSLDQGLQFLIQYYNGEERAKGNILERFSAQQFPDLHSELNLSSLELGDSALYFCASSVTGSYEQYFGPGTRLTVT.